This entry features one T cell receptor (beta chain) sequence. The antigen is undetermined. The data belong to a study of post-analysis software for immune sequencing data. Study-level background: Relapsing-remitting, secondary progressive and progressive-relapsing multiple sclerosis were all included among the disease courses. The study, taken as a whole, reports: When the samples were clustered directly with F measure, those that had been prepared in the same batch showed strong co-clustering.

Prepared TCR beta cDNA libraries contained unique molecular identifiers. MiXCR was run by TCRdb on the PCR reads, yielding one entry per CDR3 protein. The data show roughly 410,000 distinct CDR3 sequences, around 37% seen once. The clonotype originates from a girl under 18 with multiple sclerosis. Sequenced input: blood.

CDR3 bases: TGCAGTGCTAGAGATCAGGACAGGGGCAATGGTGAAGCTTTCTTT. Translating it yields CSARDQDRGNGEAFF. The J gene is TRBJ1-1, the V gene TRBV20-1, with 9 positions matching TRBD1. J was trimmed by 7 bases and V by 0 bases; bases with no gene match: 9. CDR3 length: 15 amino acids. Germline V lookup: CDR1 DFQATT, CDR2 SNEGSKA (reference sequence).